This T cell receptor (beta chain) derives from a study of response to subunit inactivated influenza vaccine. Trimming removed 0 bases at V and 2 bases at J, with 13 bases between. Germline V gene data show CDR1 as LGHNA and CDR2 as YSLEER. The CDR3 sequence is 17 residues long. TCRdb processed the RT-PCR reads anew with MiXCR; each CDR3 protein has one entry. The table has around 600,000 distinct CDR3 sequences, approximately 10% seen once; the top ten hold more than 9.5%. This clonotype occurred a few times. Its cognate antigen is unknown. General study findings and limits: Authors suggested few new T cells are recruited by each seasonal influenza vaccination.

Another study also made use of these data, one on T cells expressing NK-cell markers. In that study: Production of TCR beta cDNA relied on 5'RACE template switching with UMIs.

J is TRBJ2-2 and V is TRBV4-3, with a possible D match to TRBD2 (6 bases). The source was PBMCs from blood, collected on the day of vaccination. The source of this sequence is a man aged 45-65 years who received an inactivated influenza vaccine. CDR3 in amino acids: CASSQDPLAGNTGELFF. DNA of the CDR3: TGCGCCAGCAGCCAAGATCCATTGGCGGGAAACACCGGGGAGCTGTTTTTT.